The sequence of this T cell receptor (beta chain) was determined in a study of T cells in Graves' hyperthyroidism and ophthalmopathy. It was RNA transcripts that yielded the amplified TCR beta CDR3 regions. With the HTBI primer set, the TCR CDR3 went through a first round of RT-PCR. MiXCR was run by TCRdb on the multiplex PCR reads, yielding one entry per CDR3 protein. The data contain around 620,000 distinct CDR3 sequences, 40% to 55% of them singletons. Of note for this clonotype: Its cognate antigen is unknown.

Together with thyroid ultrasound, orbital computed tomography, serum thyroxine and TRAb, clinical symptoms were used for diagnoses. Notes on the study in general: Most thyroid-expanded clonotypes above 0.001 were also found in blood. Stable hyperthyroidism was told apart from ophthalmopathy by a model built on 13 V-J features. Model-based prediction identified ophthalmopathy a median 6.5 months prior to its onset.

This CDR3 is built from 17 residues. Per the germline V gene, CDR1 is SGHAT and CDR2 is FQDESV (reference sequence). Trimming took 5 bases from V and 4 from J, leaving 23 bases between them. Specimen: peripheral blood or thyroid tissue (not recorded which). The clonotype comes from an adult woman with Graves' disease, either hyperthyroidism or ophthalmopathy (not recorded which). The chain couples TRBV11-1 to TRBJ1-1; D uncertain. DNA for the CDR3: TGTGCCAGCAGCCAAGAATTGGGCACCGATCTTTCCACTGAAGCTTTCTTT. It specifies CASSQELGTDLSTEAFF.